This T cell receptor (beta chain) was profiled in a study of shared clonotypes between healthy human individuals. The CDR3 covers 15 residues. Germline V lookup: CDR1 SGHDT, CDR2 YYEEEE. V shed 4 bases and J 1 base; nucleotides not matched to a gene: 4. The data were produced by immunoSEQ multiplex PCR, yet TCRdb's version contains in-frame clones alone and is incomplete. The table records under 1,100,000 clones, about 84% of them present only once. The source is a young man in good health. Some clones in this sample may be carry-over from other donors' samples. The chain carries TRBV5-6 and TRBJ2-7, with TRBD1 matching 11 bases. The sequencing input was memory CD4+ T cells from PBMCs. Described subset: CD45RA-negative fraction. CDR3 nucleotides: TGTGCCAGCAGCCGTGGGACAGGGGGATCCTACGAGCAGTACTTC. Translated, it gives CASSRGTGGSYEQYF.